The 30 T cell receptor beta chains reported below all come from one sample, sequenced in a study of T-cell reconstitution after alpha-beta-depleted transplantation in children. Unique molecular identifiers were used to barcode this TCRbeta library. TCRdb ran MiXCR on the PCR reads and lists one entry per CDR3 protein. The data show about 360,000 distinct CDR3 sequences, about an eighth seen once. The sequencing used PBMCs, collected from the stem cell graft. The receptors come from a human donor who donated a stem cell graft to a child with Fanconi anemia.

This clonotype has ten or more counts. The chain combines TRBV29-1 with TRBJ1-1; possibly TRBD1 for D (5 bases). Deletions cut 7 bases from V and 6 bases from J, with 21 bases between. Germline assignment: CDR1 SQVTM and CDR2 ANQGSEA. CDR3 length: 14 residues. The CDR3 region is CSAMGGQGDAEAFF. The CDR3 DNA follows: TGCAGCGCCATGGGAGGTCAGGGTGACGCTGAAGCTTTCTTT.

The chain couples TRBV20-1 to TRBJ2-3, with D maybe TRBD2 (6 bases). CDR3 length equals 13 residues. V shed 7 bases and J shed 0 bases, with 11 bases lying between them. CDR1 and CDR2 from the germline V gene are DFQATT and SNEGSKA (reference sequence). CDR3 in DNA: TGCAGTGTCAAGGCGGGGAGCACAGATACGCAGTATTTT. Translating it yields CSVKAGSTDTQYF.

This clonotype was found a few times. The chain couples TRBV7-9 to TRBJ2-1; D remains ambiguous. The V end was cut by 2 bases, the J end by 0 bases, with 8 bases between. Germline CDR1 and CDR2: SEHNR and FQNEAQ (reference sequence). CDR3 size: 15 residues. Here the CDR3 DNA reads TGTGCCAGCAGCTTAAAGGGTAGCTCCTACAATGAGCAGTTCTTC. This codes for CASSLKGSSYNEQFF.

This clonotype showed up just a few times. The chain combines TRBV12-3 or TRBV12-4 with TRBJ2-3; D call uncertain. V lost 6 bases and J lost 5, with 15 bases in between. The CDR3 runs 14 residues. CDR3 region: CASSQETMRDTQYF. The DNA for the CDR3 is TGTGCCAGCAGCCAGGAGACGATGAGAGATACGCAGTATTTT.

This clonotype showed up just a few times. CDR3 amino acids: CASSQRQGRTAFF. The CDR3 nucleotides read TGTGCCAGCAGCCAAAGACAGGGTCGCACTGCTTTCTTT. V and J are TRBV14 and TRBJ1-1, with TRBD1 matching over 7 bases. After removal of 2 bases from V and 11 bases from J, the junction contained 8 bases not matched to a gene. From germline, CDR1 is SGHDN and CDR2 FVKESK. This CDR3 has 13 amino acids.

The chain has TRBV24-1 and TRBJ2-3; 7 bases align to TRBD1. The length of the CDR3 is 13 residues. In germline, CDR1 is KGHDR, CDR2 SFDVKD. Trimming cost V 4 bases and J 9 bases; bases outside gene matches: 6. CDR3 in DNA: TGTGCCACCAGTGACCCGACAGGGTGGACGCAGTATTTT. Translating it yields CATSDPTGWTQYF.

This clonotype was detected many times. J is TRBJ2-2 and V is TRBV7-6, with D perhaps matching TRBD1 or TRBD2 (6 bases each). Germline-derived CDR1 and CDR2 are SGHVS and FNYEAQ. Trimming stripped 1 base from V and 6 bases from J, with 12 bases between. CDR3 length equals 15 residues. Written as DNA, the CDR3 is TGTGCCAGCAGCTTAGATGGGGGGCTAGCCGGGGAGCTGTTTTTT. Amino acid sequence: CASSLDGGLAGELFF.

This clonotype occurred a few times. The V and J genes are TRBV18 and TRBJ1-2; possible D gene TRBD1, 5 bases. The CDR3 runs 15 residues. The germline V gene encodes CDR1 KGHSH and CDR2 LQKENI. V lost 0 bases and J 5 bases, leaving 13 bases between the germline ends. Written as DNA, the CDR3 is TGTGCCAGCTCACCACCTTCCGACAGCTTATATGGCTACACCTTC. Protein sequence: CASSPPSDSLYGYTF.

This chain links TRBV2 with TRBJ2-7, with D maybe TRBD2 (5 bases). The germline V and J ends were trimmed by 10 bases and 4 bases, with 14 bases remaining between them. The CDR3 length is 12 residues. The germline V gene encodes CDR1 SNHLY and CDR2 FYNNEI. CDR3 DNA: TGTGCCACCCGAAGGGAGTCTTACGAGCAGTACGTC. Translation: CATRRESYEQYV.

J is TRBJ2-3 and V is TRBV4-3, with D perhaps TRBD2 (7 bases). The CDR3 is 15 residues long. Trimming pared 3 bases from V and 8 bases from J, leaving 18 bases between. Germline CDR1 and CDR2: LGHNA and YSLEER. CDR3 DNA: TGCGCCAGCAGCCAGTCCGGGGGGCTCGGGGGTACGCAGTATTTT. Translated, it gives CASSQSGGLGGTQYF.

The V gene is TRBV28, the J gene TRBJ2-3; TRBD1 aligns across 8 bases. V lost 7 bases, J lost 1 base, and 10 bases stayed unmatched. The germline gives CDR1 MDHEN, CDR2 SYDVKM. The CDR3 covers 16 residues. The CDR3 loop reads CASINLDRAGTDTQYF. The CDR3, as DNA: TGTGCCAGCATCAACCTGGACAGGGCTGGCACAGATACGCAGTATTTT.

The rearrangement uses TRBV11-3 and TRBJ2-3; perhaps TRBD2 as D (6 bases). Trimming shortened V by 4 bases and J by 2 bases, and 16 bases separated the two germline ends. The CDR3 is made up of 16 amino acids. Germline V lookup: CDR1 SGHNT, CDR2 YENEEA. CDR3 bases: TGTGCCAGCAGCTCGGGTCTAGCGTGGGACACAGATACGCAGTATTTT. Encoded protein: CASSSGLAWDTDTQYF.

This clonotype was seen a handful of times. This chain uses TRBV12-3 or TRBV12-4 with TRBJ1-3, with 8 bases aligning to TRBD1. This CDR3 comprises 16 residues. V lost 5 bases and J lost 4; bases outside the gene matches: 10. Here the CDR3 reads CASSPRTGKEGNTIYF. Here the CDR3 DNA reads TGTGCCAGCAGTCCGAGGACAGGGAAAGAGGGAAACACCATATATTTT.

There are a few counts of this clonotype. The chain combines TRBV29-1 with TRBJ2-3; unclear D gene. V was pared by 5 bases and J by 2 bases, with 14 bases between. From germline, CDR1 is SQVTM and CDR2 ANQGSEA. This CDR3 comprises 14 residues. DNA for the CDR3: TGCAGCGTTACTCGGCAGTATTACACAGATACGCAGTATTTT. Its protein is CSVTRQYYTDTQYF.

The rearrangement uses TRBV7-9 and TRBJ1-1; TRBD1 aligns across 7 bases. The CDR3 extends over 17 amino acids. Germline V CDR1 and CDR2: SEHNR, FQNEAQ (reference sequence). J was trimmed by 0 bases and V by 5 bases; bases with no gene match: 12. The CDR3 loop is CASSPLGDSQMNTEAFF. CDR3 nucleotides: TGTGCCAGCAGCCCATTAGGGGACAGCCAGATGAACACTGAAGCTTTCTTT.

This clonotype has at least ten counts. The chain links TRBV28 to TRBJ2-3, with TRBD1 identical over 12 bases. The V segment lost 3 bases and the J segment 4 bases; nucleotides outside the gene matches: 8. This CDR3 contains 17 residues. Per the germline V gene, CDR1 is MDHEN and CDR2 is SYDVKM. CDR3 sequence (DNA): TGTGCCAGCAGTTTGACCTTCGGGACAGGGGGCCCAGATACGCAGTATTTT. Translated: CASSLTFGTGGPDTQYF.

The gene calls are TRBV4-2 and TRBJ1-1, with 8 bases aligning to TRBD1. CDR3 length: 15 residues. Germline V lookup: CDR1 LGHNA, CDR2 YNFKEQ. Losses at the gene ends were 0 bases for V and 4 bases for J; bases not matched to a gene: 4. CDR3 loop: CASSQEQGGGTEAFF. The CDR3 nucleotides are TGTGCCAGCAGCCAAGAACAGGGGGGCGGCACTGAAGCTTTCTTT.

J is TRBJ1-4 and V is TRBV4-2, with D perhaps matching TRBD1 (6 bases). This CDR3 contains 16 residues. Trimming shortened V by 0 bases and J by 7 bases, and 15 bases separated the two germline ends. The germline gives CDR1 LGHNA, CDR2 YNFKEQ. As DNA, the CDR3 is TGTGCCAGCAGCCAAGAACTCAGACAGGAAAGTGAAAAACTGTTTTTT. This translates into CASSQELRQESEKLFF.

This clonotype was seen a handful of times. V usage is TRBV5-6 and J usage is TRBJ1-5; D perhaps matches TRBD1 (6 bases). Germline V gene sequence: CDR1 SGHDT, CDR2 YYEEEE. The CDR3 runs to 14 residues. V lost 3 bases to trimming and J lost 2 bases, with 9 bases between them. DNA for the CDR3: TGTGCCAGCAGCTGGAGGGGGGGCAATCAGCCCCAGCATTTT. Encoded protein: CASSWRGGNQPQHF.

This clonotype was seen only a few times. The chain joins TRBV6-1 to TRBJ1-2; TRBD1 matches at 7 bases. CDR3 length: 13 residues. J was trimmed by 4 bases and V by 6 bases; bases with no gene match: 5. CDR1 is MNHNS, CDR2 SASEGT, per germline. Here the CDR3 reads CASSRQGSYGYTF. In DNA, the CDR3 is TGTGCCAGCAGCCGACAGGGATCCTATGGCTACACCTTC.

This clonotype turned up a few times. The V call is TRBV5-1, the J call TRBJ1-4; no firm D call. The CDR3 covers 14 residues. Trimming pared 0 bases from V and 4 bases from J, leaving 7 bases between. Germline V gives CDR1 SGHRS, CDR2 YFSETQ. The CDR3 nucleotides read TGCGCCAGCAGCTTGGTCGGGCTTAATGAAAAACTGTTTTTT. Its protein product is CASSLVGLNEKLFF.

A few counts support this clonotype. V and J are TRBV10-1 and TRBJ2-3; 8 positions match TRBD2. The CDR3 extends over 16 amino acids. J was trimmed by 1 base and V by 2 bases; bases with no gene match: 5. The germline CDR1 and CDR2 sequences are WNHNN and SYGVQD (reference sequence). The CDR3 loop is CASSEASTSGTDTQYF. CDR3 DNA sequence: TGCGCCAGCAGTGAGGCTTCGACTAGCGGCACAGATACGCAGTATTTT.

V is TRBV7-2 and J is TRBJ1-2, with 8 positions matching TRBD1. V was clipped by 4 bases and J by 8 bases; unmatched bases: 12. CDR3 length equals 15 residues. Germline CDR1 SGHTA, CDR2 FQGNSA. The CDR3 DNA is TGTGCCAGCAGCTGGGACCCCCAGGGGGCTGGAGGCTACACCTTC. Translating it yields CASSWDPQGAGGYTF.

This clonotype occurred a few times. V is TRBV12-3 or TRBV12-4 and J is TRBJ2-3; TRBD1 or TRBD2 may be the D gene (5 bases each). The CDR3 runs 14 residues. V was pared by 2 bases and J by 3 bases, with 9 bases between. The CDR3 region is CASSLNWGTDTQYF. CDR3 in DNA: TGTGCCAGCAGTTTAAATTGGGGGACAGATACGCAGTATTTT.

The chain links TRBV5-1 to TRBJ2-5; D is ambiguous. The V end lost 2 bases, the J end lost 2 bases, and 10 bases lay between the germline ends. CDR1 and CDR2 (germline): SGHRS, YFSETQ. The CDR3 has 14 amino acids. In nucleotides, the CDR3 is TGCGCCAGCAGCTTAACCGCTTCTCAAGAGACCCAGTACTTC. Translated, it gives CASSLTASQETQYF.

In its sample, this clonotype was seen many times. The chain combines TRBV5-1 with TRBJ2-1, with D unclear. Trimming removed 4 bases from V and 2 bases from J, with 13 bases in between. Germline-derived CDR1 and CDR2 are SGHRS and YFSETQ. This CDR3 region has 15 residues. The chain's CDR3 is CASSPKQDTYNEQFF. In nucleotides, the CDR3 is TGCGCCAGCAGCCCCAAGCAGGATACCTACAATGAGCAGTTCTTC.

This clonotype occurred a few times. The genes are TRBV12-3 or TRBV12-4 and TRBJ1-2; D not resolved. This CDR3 region has 16 residues. The V end was cut by 6 bases, the J end by 2 bases, with 19 bases between. CDR3 residues: CASSARVGLGNYGYTF. CDR3 DNA sequence: TGTGCCAGCAGCGCGAGGGTAGGGCTGGGAAACTATGGCTACACCTTC.

This clonotype was seen repeatedly, ten times or more. V gene TRBV7-2 combines with J gene TRBJ1-2; D uncertain. Trimming left V 1 base short and J 6 bases short, with 9 bases between. CDR3 length equals 13 residues. The germline CDR1 and CDR2 sequences are SGHTA and FQGNSA. The DNA for the CDR3 is TGTGCCAGCAGCTTAGTTGTGACGGATGGCTACACCTTC. Its protein is CASSLVVTDGYTF.

The chain couples TRBV6-2 or TRBV6-3 to TRBJ1-5; 7 bases map to TRBD1. Trimming took 7 bases from V and 6 from J; bases not matched to a gene: 18. Germline V gene data show CDR1 as MNHEY and CDR2 as SVGEGT. The CDR3 runs 17 residues. CDR3 in DNA: TGTGCCAGCACCCAAGCAACGGGACAGTTTGAACCTCAGCCCCAGCATTTT. As protein: CASTQATGQFEPQPQHF.

There are a few counts of this clonotype. The chain recombines TRBV20-1 with TRBJ2-3; possible D gene TRBD1, 5 bases. CDR3 length equals 15 residues. Germline-derived CDR1 and CDR2 are DFQATT and SNEGSKA (reference sequence). V dropped 6 bases and J dropped 2 bases, with 18 bases sitting between them. In DNA form, the CDR3 reads TGCAGTGCCACTTTCCTGGGGCAGGACACAGATACGCAGTATTTT. Translating gives CSATFLGQDTDTQYF.